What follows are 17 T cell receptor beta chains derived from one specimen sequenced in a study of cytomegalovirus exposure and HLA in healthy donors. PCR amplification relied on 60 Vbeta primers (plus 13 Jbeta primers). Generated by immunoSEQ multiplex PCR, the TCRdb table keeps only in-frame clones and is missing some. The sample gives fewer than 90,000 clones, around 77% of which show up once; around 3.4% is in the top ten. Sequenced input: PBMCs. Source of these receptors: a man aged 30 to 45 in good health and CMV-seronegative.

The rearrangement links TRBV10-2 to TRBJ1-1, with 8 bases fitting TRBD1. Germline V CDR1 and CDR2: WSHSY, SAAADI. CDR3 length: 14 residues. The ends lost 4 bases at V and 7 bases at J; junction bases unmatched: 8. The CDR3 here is CASSVRTGWSEAFF. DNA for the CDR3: TGCGCCAGCAGTGTTAGGACAGGGTGGAGTGAAGCTTTCTTT.

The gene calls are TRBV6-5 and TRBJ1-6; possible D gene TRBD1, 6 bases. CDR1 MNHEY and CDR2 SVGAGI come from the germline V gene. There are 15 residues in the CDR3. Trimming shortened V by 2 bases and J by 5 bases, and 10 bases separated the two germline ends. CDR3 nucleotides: TGTGCCAGCAGTTACCGTGGGACAAATAATTCACCCCTCCACTTT. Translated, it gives CASSYRGTNNSPLHF.

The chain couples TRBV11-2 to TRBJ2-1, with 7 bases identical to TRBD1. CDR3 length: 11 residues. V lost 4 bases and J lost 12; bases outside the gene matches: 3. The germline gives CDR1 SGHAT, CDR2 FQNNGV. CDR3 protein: CASSSWTGQFF. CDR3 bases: TGTGCCAGCAGCTCGTGGACAGGGCAGTTCTTC.

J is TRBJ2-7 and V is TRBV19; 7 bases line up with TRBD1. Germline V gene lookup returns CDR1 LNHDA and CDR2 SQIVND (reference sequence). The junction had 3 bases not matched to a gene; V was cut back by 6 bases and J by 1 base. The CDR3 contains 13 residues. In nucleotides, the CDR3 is TGTGCCAGTAGCCCGACAGGGTCCTACGAGCAGTACTTC. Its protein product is CASSPTGSYEQYF.

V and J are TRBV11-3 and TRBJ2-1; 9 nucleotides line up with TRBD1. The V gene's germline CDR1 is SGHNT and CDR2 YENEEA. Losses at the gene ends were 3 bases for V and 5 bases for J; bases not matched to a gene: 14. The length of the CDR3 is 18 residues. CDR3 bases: TGTGCCAGCAGCTTTACGAAGAAAACGGGACAGGGCAACAATGAGCAGTTCTTC. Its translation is CASSFTKKTGQGNNEQFF.

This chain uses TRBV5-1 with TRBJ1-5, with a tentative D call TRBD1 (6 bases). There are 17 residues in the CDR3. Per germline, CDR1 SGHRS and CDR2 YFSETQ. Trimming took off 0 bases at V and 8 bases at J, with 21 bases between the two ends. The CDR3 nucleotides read TGCGCCAGCAGCTTGGGAGGGGGGGGTGGTGCCGATGAGCCCCAGCATTTT. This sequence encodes CASSLGGGGGADEPQHF.

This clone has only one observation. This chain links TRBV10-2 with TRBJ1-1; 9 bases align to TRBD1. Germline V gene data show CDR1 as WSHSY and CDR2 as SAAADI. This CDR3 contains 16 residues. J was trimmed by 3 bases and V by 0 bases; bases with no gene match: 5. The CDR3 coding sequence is TGCGCCAGCAGTGAGTCCTCGACAGGGGGTCACACTGAAGCTTTCTTT. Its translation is CASSESSTGGHTEAFF.

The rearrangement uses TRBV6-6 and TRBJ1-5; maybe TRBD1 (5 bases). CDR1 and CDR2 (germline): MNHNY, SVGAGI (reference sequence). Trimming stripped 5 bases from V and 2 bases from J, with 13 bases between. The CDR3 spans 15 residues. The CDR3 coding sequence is TGTGCCAGCAGTCCCGTAGGGGCCGGCAATCAGCCCCAGCATTTT. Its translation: CASSPVGAGNQPQHF.

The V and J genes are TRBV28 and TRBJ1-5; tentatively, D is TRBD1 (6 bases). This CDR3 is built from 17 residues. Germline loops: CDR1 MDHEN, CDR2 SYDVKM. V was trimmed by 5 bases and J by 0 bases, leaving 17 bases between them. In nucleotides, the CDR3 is TGTGCCAGCAGTCCGGACAGAGAGACCTATAGCAATCAGCCCCAGCATTTT. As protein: CASSPDRETYSNQPQHF.

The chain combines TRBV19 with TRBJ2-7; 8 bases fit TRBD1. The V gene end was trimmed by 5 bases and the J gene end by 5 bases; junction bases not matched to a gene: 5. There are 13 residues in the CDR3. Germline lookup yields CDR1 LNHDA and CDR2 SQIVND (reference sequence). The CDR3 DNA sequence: TGTGCCAGTAGTCATCAGGGGGCCCACGAGCAGTACTTC. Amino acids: CASSHQGAHEQYF.

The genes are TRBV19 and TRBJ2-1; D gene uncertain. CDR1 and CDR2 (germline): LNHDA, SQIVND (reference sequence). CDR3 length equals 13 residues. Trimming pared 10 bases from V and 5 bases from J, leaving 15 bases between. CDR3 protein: CATALGGNNEQFF. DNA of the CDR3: TGTGCCACCGCCCTTGGCGGTAACAATGAGCAGTTCTTC.

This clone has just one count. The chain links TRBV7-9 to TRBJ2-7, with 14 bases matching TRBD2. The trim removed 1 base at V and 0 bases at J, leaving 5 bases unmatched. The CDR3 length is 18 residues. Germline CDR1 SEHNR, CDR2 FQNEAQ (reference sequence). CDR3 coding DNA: TGTGCCAGCAGCTTAGGAGGGACTAGCGGGAGAGGCTCCTACGAGCAGTACTTC. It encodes CASSLGGTSGRGSYEQYF. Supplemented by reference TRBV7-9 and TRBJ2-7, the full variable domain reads DTGVSQNPRHKITKRGQNVTFRCDPISEHNRLYWYRQTLGQGPEFLTYFQNEAQLEKSRLLSDRFSAERPKGSFSTLEIQRTEQGDSAMYLCASSLGGTSGRGSYEQYFGPGTRLTVT.

The CDR3 DNA is TGTGCCAGCAGTCACGGGGGGGTAGAGTACGAGCAGTACTTC. Protein sequence: CASSHGGVEYEQYF. This rearrangement joins TRBV27 to TRBJ2-7; TRBD2 matches at 8 bases. This CDR3 has 14 residues. J gave up 4 bases and V 5 bases, and 7 bases lay outside the gene matches. CDR1 and CDR2 from the germline V gene are MNHEY and SMNVEV (reference sequence).

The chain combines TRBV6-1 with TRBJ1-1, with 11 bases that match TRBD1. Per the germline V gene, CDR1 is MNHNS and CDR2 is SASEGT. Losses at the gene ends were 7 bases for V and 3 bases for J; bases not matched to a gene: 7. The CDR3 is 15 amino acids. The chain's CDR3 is CASTSRDRGDTEAFF. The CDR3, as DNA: TGTGCCAGCACCTCACGGGACAGGGGGGACACTGAAGCTTTCTTT.

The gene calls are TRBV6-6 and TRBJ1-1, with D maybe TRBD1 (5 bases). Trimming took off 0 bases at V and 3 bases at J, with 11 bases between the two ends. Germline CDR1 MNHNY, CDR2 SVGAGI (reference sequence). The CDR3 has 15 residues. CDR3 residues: CASSYSTQVDTEAFF. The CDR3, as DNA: TGTGCCAGCAGTTACTCGACACAGGTGGACACTGAAGCTTTCTTT.

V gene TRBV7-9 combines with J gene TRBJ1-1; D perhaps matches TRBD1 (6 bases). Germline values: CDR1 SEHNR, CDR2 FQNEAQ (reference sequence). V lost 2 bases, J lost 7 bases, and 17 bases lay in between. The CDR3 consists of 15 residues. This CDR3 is CASSLRPGQVFEAFF. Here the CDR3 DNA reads TGTGCCAGCAGCTTAAGACCGGGACAAGTCTTTGAAGCTTTCTTT.

CDR3 DNA: TGTGCCAGCAGTGGGACAGGGATAACCTATGGCTACACCTTC. It codes for CASSGTGITYGYTF. This chain links TRBV6-5 with TRBJ1-2; 9 nucleotides match TRBD1. CDR1 and CDR2 from the germline V gene are MNHEY and SVGAGI. This CDR3 contains 14 residues. The ends lost 5 bases at V and 4 bases at J; junction bases unmatched: 5.